These 3 T cell receptor beta chains were all obtained from the same sample, sequenced in a study of blood T cell repertoires in COVID-19 (dated by TCRdb to the early 2020s). The method was the immunoSEQ multiplex PCR assay. Imported from immuneACCESS, the table was reduced by TCRdb to in-frame sequences with V and J called. These copies leave out some clones; in studies compared against another copy, an unresolved V gene accounts for under half, and the cause of the remainder is not known. Here the sample has around 170,000 clones; about 88% occur a single time. Of the sample, around 24% falls within the top ten clones. Sequenced material: peripheral blood. Every receptor here comes from a man in his fifties or sixties with acute or convalescent COVID-19.

V usage is TRBV11-3 and J usage is TRBJ1-1; 7 bases match TRBD1. Germline V gives CDR1 SGHNT, CDR2 YENEEA. CDR3 length: 13 residues. Germline trimming cut 4 bases from V and 3 bases from J; bases unmatched to any gene: 2. CDR3 sequence (DNA): TGTGCCAGCAGCTACGGACAGGACACTGAAGCTTTCTTT. It translates to CASSYGQDTEAFF.

The rearrangement joins TRBV9 to TRBJ1-1; tentatively, D is TRBD1 (5 bases). This CDR3 has 16 amino acids. Between the trimmed V and J ends, which lost 0 bases and 0 bases, there was a span of 12 bases. CDR1 and CDR2 from the germline V gene are SGDLS and YYNGEE. The CDR3 region has the DNA TGTGCCAGCAGCGTAGATGGGGCCGGTTTGAACACTGAAGCTTTCTTT. Its translation is CASSVDGAGLNTEAFF.

The chain couples TRBV6-1 to TRBJ2-5; 7 bases match TRBD1. Germline CDR1 is MNHNS and CDR2 is SASEGT. There are 17 residues in the CDR3. Unmatched junction bases numbered 11, after V lost 0 bases and J lost 4 bases. In DNA form, the CDR3 reads TGTGCCAGCAGTGAAGCCGCAGGGGGATTTGCTGGAGAGACCCAGTACTTC. This gives the protein CASSEAAGGFAGETQYF.